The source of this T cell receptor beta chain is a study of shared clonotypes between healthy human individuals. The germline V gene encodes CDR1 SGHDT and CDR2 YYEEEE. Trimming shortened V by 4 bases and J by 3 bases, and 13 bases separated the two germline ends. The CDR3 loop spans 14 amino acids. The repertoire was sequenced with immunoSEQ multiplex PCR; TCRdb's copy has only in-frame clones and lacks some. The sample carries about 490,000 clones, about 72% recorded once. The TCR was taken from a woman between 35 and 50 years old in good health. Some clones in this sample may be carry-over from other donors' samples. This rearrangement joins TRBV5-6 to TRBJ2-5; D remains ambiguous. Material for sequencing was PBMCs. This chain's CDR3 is CASSIRRYEETQYF. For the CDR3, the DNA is TGTGCCAGCAGCATTAGACGGTATGAAGAGACCCAGTACTTC.